This T cell receptor beta chain was sequenced for a study of coeliac disease. Study summary: Refractory type I: diet-unresponsive over 12 months, with immunophenotypically normal intraepithelial cells.

On this clone: In the same sample, other DNA sequences code for this CDR3.

Repertoires were generated with immunoSEQ multiplex PCR, while TCRdb's copy carries only in-frame clones and drops some. The table includes several thousand clones, roughly 69% detected once. The sequence was obtained from a man aged 25-40 years with celiac disease. Material: lamina propria lymphocytes from the gut.

CDR3 residues: CASSYGTGEETQYF. For the CDR3, the DNA is TGTGCCAGCAGTTACGGAACAGGGGAAGAGACCCAGTACTTC. The J gene is TRBJ2-5, the V gene TRBV6-5; 7 bases line up with TRBD1. Losses at the gene ends were 2 bases for V and 3 bases for J; bases not matched to a gene: 3. The CDR3 is 14 amino acids. The germline V gene has CDR1 MNHEY and CDR2 SVGAGI.